These 6 T cell receptor beta chains share one sample of origin, sequenced in a study of blood T cells in healthy people across ages. Combining a sample-barcoded 5' primer with a J-beta primer mix, a second PCR ran for roughly 6 to 12 cycles. TCRdb recomputed calls from the 5' RACE reads with MiXCR, one row per CDR3 protein. Of about 1.8 million distinct CDR3 sequences in the sample, just under 50% were seen once. The material sequenced was blood. The receptors were gathered from a middle-aged woman in good health.

This rearrangement joins TRBV20-1 to TRBJ2-3, with no clear D. Looked up from germline, CDR1 is DFQATT and CDR2 is SNEGSKA (reference sequence). The CDR3 has 13 residues. V was trimmed by 5 bases and J by 8 bases, leaving 17 bases between them. Written as DNA, the CDR3 is TGCAGTGCTGTTCCCGGACCACGCGGTACGCAGTATTTT. Protein product: CSAVPGPRGTQYF.

The chain uses TRBV7-2 and TRBJ1-2, with D tentatively TRBD1 (5 bases). CDR1 is SGHTA, CDR2 FQGNSA, per germline. Trimming left V 3 bases short and J 6 bases short, with 17 bases between. The CDR3 consists of 15 residues. CDR3 protein: CASSFLEGGQHGYTF. DNA of the CDR3: TGTGCCAGCAGCTTCCTGGAGGGAGGACAACATGGCTACACCTTC.

This clonotype was counted only a few times. The chain uses TRBV20-1 and TRBJ1-2; D possibly corresponds to TRBD1 (6 bases). The germline V gene encodes CDR1 DFQATT and CDR2 SNEGSKA (reference sequence). CDR3 size: 15 residues. Trimming removed 3 bases from V and 1 base from J, with 15 bases in between. CDR3 residues: CSASPPQGNNYGYTF. The CDR3 region has the DNA TGCAGTGCTAGTCCCCCCCAGGGGAATAACTATGGCTACACCTTC.

This clonotype was picked up a small number of times. V is TRBV7-2 and J is TRBJ2-1; maybe TRBD1 (6 bases). The CDR3 consists of 15 residues. Germline CDR1 and CDR2: SGHTA and FQGNSA. V was trimmed by 1 base and J by 4 bases, leaving 11 bases between them. The CDR3 DNA follows: TGTGCCAGCAGCTTAGAGAGGGACATATACAATGAGCAGTTCTTC. As protein: CASSLERDIYNEQFF.

This clonotype was observed once. The chain employs TRBV13 and TRBJ2-1; D is undetermined. CDR3 length equals 11 residues. Trimming shortened V by 5 bases and J by 10 bases, and 9 bases separated the two germline ends. Germline V gene lookup returns CDR1 PRHDT and CDR2 FYEKMQ (reference sequence). The CDR3 reads CASSGRKEQFF. The CDR3 coding sequence is TGTGCCAGCAGCGGGCGGAAGGAGCAGTTCTTC.

The V call is TRBV10-3, the J call TRBJ2-5; 7 bases line up with TRBD1. The end of the DNA aligns better with TRBJ2-7, so the J call may be wrong. Germline V gene sequence: CDR1 ENHRY, CDR2 SYGVKD. CDR3 size: 14 residues. Written as DNA, the CDR3 is TGTGCCATCAGTAACCCGGGACAGACTCTCGAGCAGTACTTC. Translating it yields CAISNPGQTLEQYF.